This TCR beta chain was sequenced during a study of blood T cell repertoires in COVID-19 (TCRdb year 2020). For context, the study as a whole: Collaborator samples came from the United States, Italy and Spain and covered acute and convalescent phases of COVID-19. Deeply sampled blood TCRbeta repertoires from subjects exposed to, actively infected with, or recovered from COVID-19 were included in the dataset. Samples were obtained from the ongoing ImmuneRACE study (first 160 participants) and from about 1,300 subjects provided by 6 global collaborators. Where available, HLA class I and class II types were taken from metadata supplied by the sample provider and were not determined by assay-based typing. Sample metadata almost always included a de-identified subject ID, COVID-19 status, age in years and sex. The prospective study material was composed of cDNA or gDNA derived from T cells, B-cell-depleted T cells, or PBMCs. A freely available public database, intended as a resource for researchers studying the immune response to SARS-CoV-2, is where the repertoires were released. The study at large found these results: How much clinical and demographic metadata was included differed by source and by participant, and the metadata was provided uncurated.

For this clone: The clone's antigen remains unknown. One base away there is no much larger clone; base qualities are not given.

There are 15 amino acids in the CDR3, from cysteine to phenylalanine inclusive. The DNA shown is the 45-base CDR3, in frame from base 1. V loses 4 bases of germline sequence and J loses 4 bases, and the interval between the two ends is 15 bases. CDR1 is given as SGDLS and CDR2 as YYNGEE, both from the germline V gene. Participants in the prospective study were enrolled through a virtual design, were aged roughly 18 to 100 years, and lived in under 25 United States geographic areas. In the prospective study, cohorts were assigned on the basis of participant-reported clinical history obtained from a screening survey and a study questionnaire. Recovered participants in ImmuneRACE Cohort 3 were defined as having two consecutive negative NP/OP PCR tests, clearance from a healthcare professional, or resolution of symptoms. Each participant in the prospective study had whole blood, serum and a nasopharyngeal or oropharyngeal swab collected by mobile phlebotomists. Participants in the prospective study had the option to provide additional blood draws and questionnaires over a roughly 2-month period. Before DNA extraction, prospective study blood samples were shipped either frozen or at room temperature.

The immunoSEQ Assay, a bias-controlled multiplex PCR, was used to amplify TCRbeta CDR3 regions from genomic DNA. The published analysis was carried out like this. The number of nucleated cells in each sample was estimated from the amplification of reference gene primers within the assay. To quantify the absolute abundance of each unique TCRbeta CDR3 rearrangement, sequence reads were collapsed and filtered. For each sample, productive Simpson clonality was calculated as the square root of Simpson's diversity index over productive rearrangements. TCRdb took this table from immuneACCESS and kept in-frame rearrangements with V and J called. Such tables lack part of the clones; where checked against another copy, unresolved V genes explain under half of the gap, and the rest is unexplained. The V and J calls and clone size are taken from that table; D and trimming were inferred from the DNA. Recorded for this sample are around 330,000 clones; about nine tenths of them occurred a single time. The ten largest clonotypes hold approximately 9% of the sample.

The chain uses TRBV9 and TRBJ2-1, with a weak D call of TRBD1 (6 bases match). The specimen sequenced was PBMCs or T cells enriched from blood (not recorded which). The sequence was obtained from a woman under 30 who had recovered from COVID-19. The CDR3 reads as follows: CASSQSPQGYNEQFF. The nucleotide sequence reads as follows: TGTGCCAGCAGCCAATCCCCACAGGGTTACAATGAGCAGTTCTTC.